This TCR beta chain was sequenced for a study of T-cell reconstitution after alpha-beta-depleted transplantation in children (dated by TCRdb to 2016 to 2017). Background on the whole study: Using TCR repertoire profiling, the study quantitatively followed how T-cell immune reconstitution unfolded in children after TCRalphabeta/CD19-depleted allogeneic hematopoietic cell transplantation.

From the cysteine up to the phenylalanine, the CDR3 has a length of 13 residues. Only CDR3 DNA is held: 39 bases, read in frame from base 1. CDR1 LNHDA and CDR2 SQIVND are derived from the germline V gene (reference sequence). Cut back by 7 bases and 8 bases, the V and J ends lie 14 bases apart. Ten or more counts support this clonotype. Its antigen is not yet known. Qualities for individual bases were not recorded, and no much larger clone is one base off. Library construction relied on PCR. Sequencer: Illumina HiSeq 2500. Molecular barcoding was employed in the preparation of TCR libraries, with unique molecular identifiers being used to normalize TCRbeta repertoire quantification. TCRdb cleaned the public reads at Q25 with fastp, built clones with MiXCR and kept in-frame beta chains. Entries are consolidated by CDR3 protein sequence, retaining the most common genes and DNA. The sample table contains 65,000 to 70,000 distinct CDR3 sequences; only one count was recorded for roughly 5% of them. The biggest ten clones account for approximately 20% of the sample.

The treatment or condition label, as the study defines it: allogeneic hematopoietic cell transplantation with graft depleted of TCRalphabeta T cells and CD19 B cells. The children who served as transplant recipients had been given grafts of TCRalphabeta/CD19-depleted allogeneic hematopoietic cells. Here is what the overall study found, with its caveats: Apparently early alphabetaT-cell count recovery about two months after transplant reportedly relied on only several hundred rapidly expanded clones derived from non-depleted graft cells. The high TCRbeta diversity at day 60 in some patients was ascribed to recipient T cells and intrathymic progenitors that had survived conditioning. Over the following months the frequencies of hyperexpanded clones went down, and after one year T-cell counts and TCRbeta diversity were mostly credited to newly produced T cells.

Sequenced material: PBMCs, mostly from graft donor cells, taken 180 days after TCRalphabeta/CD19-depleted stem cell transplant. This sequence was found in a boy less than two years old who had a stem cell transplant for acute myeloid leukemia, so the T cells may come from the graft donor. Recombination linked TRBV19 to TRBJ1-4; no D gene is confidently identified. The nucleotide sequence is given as TGTGCCAGTACCCATGGCCCCGAAGAAAAACTGTTTTTT. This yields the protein CASTHGPEEKLFF.